This T cell receptor beta chain emerged from a study of chemoradiotherapy in HPV16-positive cancers. Sequenced by immunoSEQ multiplex PCR; TCRdb stores in-frame clones only, minus some. The sample shows some 12,000 clones, around 81% of them seen only once. CDR1 SGHTS and CDR2 YDEGEE come from the germline V gene. The length of the CDR3 is 11 residues. V was shortened by 0 bases and J by 9 bases, with 4 bases between the two germline ends. This rearrangement joins TRBV5-8 to TRBJ1-5; the D is unclear. The sample was taken from a patient who underwent chemoradiotherapy. This sequence was found in a human donor with HPV-associated anogenital cancer. The CDR3: CASSLEGPQHF. The CDR3, as DNA: TGTGCCAGCAGCTTGGAGGGGCCCCAGCATTTT. Looking up the rest from reference TRBV5-8 and TRBJ1-5 gives the full variable domain: EAGVTQSPTHLIKTRGQQATLRCSPISGHTSVYWYQQALGLGLQFLLWYDEGEERNRGNFPPRFSGRQFPNYSSELNVNALELEDSALYLCASSLEGPQHFGDGTRLSIL.